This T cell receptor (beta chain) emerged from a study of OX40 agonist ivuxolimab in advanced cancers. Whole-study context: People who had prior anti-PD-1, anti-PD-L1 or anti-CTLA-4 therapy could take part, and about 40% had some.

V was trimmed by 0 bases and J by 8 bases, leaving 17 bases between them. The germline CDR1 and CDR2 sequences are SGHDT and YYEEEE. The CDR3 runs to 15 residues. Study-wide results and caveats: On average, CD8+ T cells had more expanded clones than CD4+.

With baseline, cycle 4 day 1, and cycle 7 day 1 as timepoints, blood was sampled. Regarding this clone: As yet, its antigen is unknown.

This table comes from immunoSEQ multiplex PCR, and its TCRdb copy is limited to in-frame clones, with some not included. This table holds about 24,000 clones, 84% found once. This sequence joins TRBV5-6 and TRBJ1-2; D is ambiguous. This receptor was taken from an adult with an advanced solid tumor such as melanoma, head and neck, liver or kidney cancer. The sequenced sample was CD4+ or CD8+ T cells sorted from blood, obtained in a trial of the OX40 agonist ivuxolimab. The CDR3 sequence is CASSLGGISRRGYTF. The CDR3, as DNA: TGTGCCAGCAGCTTGGGAGGGATCAGCAGAAGGGGCTACACCTTC.